This T cell receptor beta chain emerged from a study of molecular identifiers for immune sequencing clone quantification. General study points: Shared barcodes on identical TCR molecules could underestimate the sizes of highly expanded clones. For effector cells, clones above 20 RNA copies held over 97% of molecules; for naive cells, under 1%.

Sorting was used to obtain naive CD8 T cells (CD8+CD4-CCR7+CD45RA+). Germline CDR1 is MNHNY and CDR2 is SVGAGI (reference sequence). CDR3 length: 14 amino acids. Trimming took 7 bases from V and 2 from J, leaving 15 bases between them. Previously described methods with listed TCR primers produced the bulk TCR libraries. TCRdb independently ran MiXCR on the PCR reads; one entry per CDR3 protein. The table lists 62,000 or so distinct CDR3 sequences, 15% to 20% of them singletons. This clonotype was recorded many times. What it binds is not known. Source material: naive CD8+ T cells from blood, with Jurkat cell RNA spiked in. Subset given: FACS-sorted CD8+CD4-CCR7+CD45RA+ naive T cells. The chain uses TRBV6-6 and TRBJ2-7, with D perhaps TRBD1 or TRBD2 (5 bases each). The receptor's source is a human donor in good health. Some libraries in this study had Jurkat cell RNA spiked in. The CDR3 protein is CASTPGTYAYEQYF. The CDR3 DNA is TGTGCCAGCACTCCCGGGACGTACGCCTACGAGCAGTACTTC.